One TCR beta chain is described in this entry. This CDR3 comprises 17 residues. The trim removed 1 base at V and 3 bases at J, leaving 7 bases unmatched. Germline loops: CDR1 SGHVS, CDR2 FNYEAQ. This entry belongs to a study of shared clonotypes between healthy human individuals. The study drew all its donors from Caucasian adults living in Nashville, Tennessee. Using immunoSEQ multiplex PCR, the repertoire was profiled, and TCRdb retains in-frame clones only, with some absent. The repertoire has under 600,000 clones, approximately 79% of them found once; the top ten carry approximately 12%. The sequenced sample consisted of PBMCs. This TCR was sampled from a woman in her forties in good health. Some clones in this sample may be carry-over from other donors' samples. The chain carries TRBV7-6 and TRBJ2-2; 8 bases match TRBD2. The CDR3 DNA reads TGTGCCAGCAGCTTAGTTCCCAGCGGGAGCGACACCGGGGAGCTGTTTTTT. This encodes CASSLVPSGSDTGELFF.